This T cell receptor beta chain was retrieved from a study of tissue T cells after allogeneic stem cell transplantation. Points from the study as a whole: Across patients, clones rarely overlapped, yet motif clusters were shared tissue-specifically. Anatomically similar tissues had similar TCR repertoires within each patient. Blood and spleen captured only part of the tissue TCR repertoire.

The method was immunoSEQ multiplex PCR; TCRdb's version includes in-frame clones alone and lacks a portion of them. The table includes about 10,000 clones, roughly 60% detected once. This clone is labeled as large. Its antigen is not known. There are 11 residues in the CDR3. CDR1 DFQATT and CDR2 SNEGSKA come from the germline V gene (reference sequence). With 7 bases removed from V and 8 bases from J, the gap between germline ends came to 11 bases. The sequence was collected from a woman aged 18-55 years with breast cancer. The sample here was tissue from the jejunum, taken at autopsy. The V gene is TRBV20-1, the J gene TRBJ2-2; D gene unclear. The CDR3 region has the DNA TGCAGTGTCCCTGCTCGGGGGGAGCTGTTTTTT. Translating it yields CSVPARGELFF.